These 26 T cell receptor beta chains originate from one sample sequenced in a study of blood T cell repertoires in COVID-19. Generated by immunoSEQ multiplex PCR, the TCRdb table keeps only in-frame clones and is missing some. The sample yields roughly 250,000 clones, about nine tenths seen once. Sequenced input: PBMCs or T cells enriched from blood (not recorded which). These TCRs come from a woman under 40 with acute COVID-19.

This chain connects TRBV27 to TRBJ1-5; unclear D gene. Trimming took off 9 bases at V and 6 bases at J, with 18 bases between the two ends. Germline lookup yields CDR1 MNHEY and CDR2 SMNVEV (reference sequence). The CDR3 is made up of 14 amino acids. As DNA, the CDR3 is TGTGCCAGGGTACTAGGGAGATGTCTTCAGCCCCAGCATTTT. Translating gives CARVLGRCLQPQHF.

The V gene is TRBV5-1, the J gene TRBJ1-1; D is unclear. V lost 1 base, J lost 4 bases, and 20 bases lay in between. The V gene's germline CDR1 is SGHRS and CDR2 YFSETQ. The CDR3 is 17 residues long. The CDR3 DNA reads as TGCGCCAGCAGCTTGCACAACAGCCGGATGGCGAGCACTGAAGCTTTCTTT. Encoded protein: CASSLHNSRMASTEAFF.

This chain links TRBV2 with TRBJ1-1, with no clear D. V was shortened by 2 bases and J by 5 bases, with 6 bases between the two germline ends. CDR1 SNHLY and CDR2 FYNNEI come from the germline V gene. The CDR3 sequence is 12 residues long. CDR3 in amino acids: CASSEFITEAFF. CDR3 coding DNA: TGTGCCAGCAGTGAATTTATAACTGAAGCTTTCTTT. The full variable domain, its missing parts supplied by reference TRBV2 and TRBJ1-1, is EPEVTQTPSHQVTQMGQEVILRCVPISNHLYFYWYRQILGQKVEFLVSFYNNEISEKSEIFDDQFSVERPDGSNFTLKIRSTKLEDSAMYFCASSEFITEAFFGQGTRLTVV.

The genes are TRBV18 and TRBJ2-1, with D tentatively TRBD1 (5 bases). The CDR3 has 16 amino acids. Germline-derived CDR1 and CDR2 are KGHSH and LQKENI. Trimming left V 5 bases short and J 0 bases short, with 14 bases between. CDR3 bases: TGTGCCAGCTCAGATTTGGGGCTGAGCTCCTACAATGAGCAGTTCTTC. Encoded protein: CASSDLGLSSYNEQFF.

The V call is TRBV2, the J call TRBJ1-2; D perhaps matches TRBD1 (5 bases). The germline V gene has CDR1 SNHLY and CDR2 FYNNEI. The germline V and J ends were trimmed by 5 bases and 7 bases, with 11 bases remaining between them. The CDR3 extends over 12 amino acids. The CDR3 sequence: CASSLEGTGYTF. Here the CDR3 DNA reads TGTGCCAGCAGTTTGGAGGGGACTGGCTACACCTTC.

The gene calls are TRBV5-1 and TRBJ2-1; 13 bases fit TRBD2. The CDR3 is made up of 15 amino acids. The V segment lost 4 bases and the J segment 7 bases; nucleotides outside the gene matches: 5. Germline CDR1 reads SGHRS; CDR2 reads YFSETQ. The CDR3 protein is CASSEGLAGNNEQFF. CDR3 nucleotides: TGCGCCAGCAGCGAGGGACTAGCGGGGAATAATGAGCAGTTCTTC.

The V gene is TRBV18, the J gene TRBJ1-1; tentative D call: TRBD1 (5 bases). CDR3 length: 15 amino acids. The V end was cut by 2 bases, the J end by 0 bases, with 10 bases between. Germline V CDR1 and CDR2: KGHSH, LQKENI. DNA of the CDR3: TGTGCCAGCTCACCATATTCGGGGGTGAACACTGAAGCTTTCTTT. Protein sequence: CASSPYSGVNTEAFF. Drawing the rest from reference TRBV18 and TRBJ1-1, the complete variable domain is NAGVMQNPRHLVRRRGQEARLRCSPMKGHSHVYWYRQLPEEGLKFMVYLQKENIIDESGMPKERFSAEFPKEGPSILRIQQVVRGDSAAYFCASSPYSGVNTEAFFGQGTRLTVV.

The genes are TRBV19 and TRBJ1-4; D not resolved. Germline assignment: CDR1 LNHDA and CDR2 SQIVND (reference sequence). V was cut by 4 bases and J by 0 bases, with 9 bases left in between. The CDR3 covers 15 residues. In DNA, the CDR3 is TGTGCCAGTAGTAGCGGGCTTGCAACTAATGAAAAACTGTTTTTT. It encodes CASSSGLATNEKLFF.

The chain joins TRBV5-1 to TRBJ2-2; D not resolved. The V and J ends lost 6 bases and 6 bases respectively, with 12 bases between them. Germline-derived CDR1 and CDR2 are SGHRS and YFSETQ. The length of the CDR3 is 13 residues. The CDR3 loop reads CASTPQRPGELFF. In DNA, the CDR3 is TGCGCCAGCACCCCGCAGAGGCCCGGGGAGCTGTTTTTT.

V and J are TRBV7-9 and TRBJ1-1; D is unclear. Per the germline V gene, CDR1 is SEHNR and CDR2 is FQNEAQ (reference sequence). Trimming took off 4 bases at V and 4 bases at J, with 13 bases between the two ends. The CDR3 is 14 residues long. Here the CDR3 reads CASSSLGGITEAFF. In DNA, the CDR3 is TGTGCCAGCAGCTCGTTAGGAGGGATCACTGAAGCTTTCTTT.

Only a few counts were recorded for this clone. This chain links TRBV7-6 with TRBJ2-5; D possibly corresponds to TRBD2 (5 bases). Trimming removed 5 bases from V and 5 bases from J, with 24 bases in between. Germline V gives CDR1 SGHVS, CDR2 FNYEAQ. The CDR3 runs 17 residues. The CDR3 sequence: CASSHTQHLTSAETQYF. The CDR3 nucleotides are TGTGCCAGCAGCCACACCCAACACCTAACTAGTGCGGAGACCCAGTACTTC.

The chain has TRBV6-5 and TRBJ2-7; 9 bases agree with TRBD1. The junction had 6 bases not matched to a gene; V was cut back by 6 bases and J by 3 bases. Germline V gene sequence: CDR1 MNHEY, CDR2 SVGAGI. The CDR3 is 14 residues long. CDR3 nucleotide sequence: TGTGCCAGCAGCCAAGGACAGGGGAGCTACGAGCAGTACTTC. Translated: CASSQGQGSYEQYF.

This clone showed up just a few times. J is TRBJ1-1 and V is TRBV29-1; D may be TRBD1 (6 bases). Trimming removed 7 bases at V and 12 bases at J, with 24 bases between. The CDR3 has 13 amino acids. CDR1 SQVTM and CDR2 ANQGSEA come from the germline V gene. CDR3 DNA sequence: TGCAGCGAAACCCGGGACACCGACATGTCGTCTTTCTTT. This encodes CSETRDTDMSSFF. Supplemented by reference TRBV29-1 and TRBJ1-1, the full variable domain reads SAVISQKPSRDICQRGTSLTIQCQVDSQVTMMFWYRQQPGQSLTLIATANQGSEATYESGFVIDKFPISRPNLTFSTLTVSNMSPEDSSIYLCSETRDTDMSSFFGQGTRLTVV.

This rearrangement joins TRBV10-2 to TRBJ2-2; 13 bases match TRBD2. V lost 4 bases, J lost 4 bases, and 3 bases stayed unmatched. Germline CDR1 WSHSY, CDR2 SAAADI. This CDR3 has 16 amino acids. Here the CDR3 DNA reads TGCGCCAGCAGTGTGTGGACTAGCGGGGGCACCGGGGAGCTGTTTTTT. Amino acid sequence: CASSVWTSGGTGELFF.

CDR3 DNA: TGTGCCAGCTCACCGGGTCATGGGGCGGTAAATGAAAAACTGTTTTTT. The encoded protein is CASSPGHGAVNEKLFF. The chain is built from TRBV18 and TRBJ1-4; tentative D call: TRBD1 (5 bases). The CDR3 runs to 16 residues. Deletions cut 3 bases from V and 5 bases from J, with 16 bases between. Germline V gene lookup returns CDR1 KGHSH and CDR2 LQKENI.

This CDR3 reads CASSEGIGRGDYGYTF. The CDR3 DNA reads as TGTGCCAGTAGCGAGGGAATTGGCAGGGGCGACTATGGCTACACCTTC. The V gene is TRBV19, the J gene TRBJ1-2, with D perhaps matching TRBD1 (6 bases). Germline V gene sequence: CDR1 LNHDA, CDR2 SQIVND (reference sequence). CDR3 length: 16 amino acids. Trimming stripped 6 bases from V and 3 bases from J, with 20 bases between.

This clone was seen only once. The V call is TRBV27, the J call TRBJ1-2; D unclear. The CDR3 loop spans 13 amino acids. Per the germline V gene, CDR1 is MNHEY and CDR2 is SMNVEV (reference sequence). With 4 bases removed from V and 8 bases from J, the gap between germline ends came to 14 bases. In DNA form, the CDR3 reads TGTGCCAGCAGTTCCGCGGCCCTGGAGGGCTACACCTTC. Translated, it gives CASSSAALEGYTF.

This chain uses TRBV5-6 with TRBJ1-2; D unresolved. Germline CDR1 and CDR2: SGHDT and YYEEEE. The V end was cut by 0 bases, the J end by 3 bases, with 6 bases between. There are 13 residues in the CDR3. In nucleotides, the CDR3 is TGTGCCAGCAGCTTGGCAGGCCACTATGGCTACACCTTC. Translated: CASSLAGHYGYTF.

The chain employs TRBV3-1 (or the pseudogene TRBV3-2) and TRBJ2-2; 12 bases are shared with TRBD1. Germline CDR1 reads LGHDT; CDR2 reads YNNKEL (reference sequence). Losses at the gene ends were 6 bases for V and 2 bases for J; bases not matched to a gene: 7. CDR3 size: 17 residues. The CDR3 DNA follows: TGTGCCAGCAGTGGGGGACAGGGGGCTTATAACACCGGGGAGCTGTTTTTT. It translates to CASSGGQGAYNTGELFF.

The chain carries TRBV7-9 and TRBJ2-1; 7 nucleotides align to TRBD1. Trimming cost V 5 bases and J 0 bases; bases outside gene matches: 16. CDR1 and CDR2 from the germline V gene are SEHNR and FQNEAQ (reference sequence). The CDR3 contains 19 residues. CDR3 coding DNA: TGTGCCAGCAGCAGATACGGTGGGACAGCGGCAAGCTCCTACAATGAGCAGTTCTTC. This encodes CASSRYGGTAASSYNEQFF.

For this clone: The same CDR3 arises from other DNA sequences in this sample as well. The rearrangement links TRBV5-1 to TRBJ1-2, with 7 bases aligning to TRBD1. CDR1 SGHRS and CDR2 YFSETQ come from the germline V gene. This CDR3 is built from 14 residues. V lost 0 bases, J lost 1 base, and 0 bases stayed unmatched. The CDR3 nucleotides read TGCGCCAGCAGCTTGGACAGGGGTAACTATGGCTACACCTTC. It yields the protein CASSLDRGNYGYTF.

The V and J genes are TRBV2 and TRBJ1-1; D ambiguous. Trimming cost V 8 bases and J 1 base, with 17 bases left between them. In germline, CDR1 is SNHLY, CDR2 FYNNEI. The CDR3 has 15 residues. The CDR3 DNA reads TGTGCCAGCGGATACTTAGCAGCAAGGAACACTGAAGCTTTCTTT. Protein product: CASGYLAARNTEAFF.

The J gene is TRBJ1-4, the V gene TRBV5-1; 7 positions agree with TRBD1. The V gene end was trimmed by 0 bases and the J gene end by 6 bases; junction bases not matched to a gene: 5. This CDR3 comprises 15 residues. The germline V gene has CDR1 SGHRS and CDR2 YFSETQ. CDR3 bases: TGCGCCAGCAGCTTGGCTACAGGGACAGATGAAAAACTGTTTTTT. This codes for CASSLATGTDEKLFF. The whole variable domain, remainder taken from reference TRBV5-1 and TRBJ1-4, is KAGVTQTPRYLIKTRGQQVTLSCSPISGHRSVSWYQQTPGQGLQFLFEYFSETQRNKGNFPGRFSGRQFSNSRSEMNVSTLELGDSALYLCASSLATGTDEKLFFGSGTQLSVL.

This sequence joins TRBV18 and TRBJ1-1; D remains unclear. The CDR3 spans 15 residues. Per the germline V gene, CDR1 is KGHSH and CDR2 is LQKENI. V lost 2 bases, J lost 5 bases, and 15 bases lay in between. CDR3: CASSPALMGLTEAFF. The CDR3 nucleotides are TGTGCCAGCTCACCAGCCCTCATGGGCCTTACTGAAGCTTTCTTT.

The chain carries TRBV5-1 and TRBJ2-5; D not certain. The CDR3 has 13 residues. Trimming stripped 2 bases from V and 5 bases from J, with 10 bases between. Germline assignment: CDR1 SGHRS and CDR2 YFSETQ. This chain's CDR3 is CASSLQEVETQYF. CDR3 bases: TGCGCCAGCAGCTTACAAGAGGTCGAGACCCAGTACTTC.

The chain's CDR3 is CASSQDSSSGIQQGHEQFF. The CDR3 DNA is TGCGCCAGCAGCCAAGATTCCTCTAGCGGGATCCAACAAGGCCATGAGCAGTTCTTC. The chain uses TRBV4-1 and TRBJ2-1; 9 positions match TRBD2. Losses at the gene ends were 0 bases for V and 8 bases for J; bases not matched to a gene: 17. Germline V gene data show CDR1 as MGHRA and CDR2 as YSYEKL. The CDR3 totals 19 residues.